The rows below give T cell receptor beta chains drawn from one sample of a study of cytomegalovirus exposure and HLA in healthy donors. Produced via immunoSEQ multiplex PCR; TCRdb's table is partial and in-frame only. The sample has roughly 180,000 clones, approximately 88% seen once. The sample comprised PBMCs. These receptors were obtained from a boy younger than 10 in good health and CMV-seronegative. Each CDR3 is given with its conserved first and last residue. D genes are given only for firm matches. Part of the rows lack a size; the others show once, few, many or a class for expanded clones.

size	D	V	J	CDR3	DNA
few	TRBD1	TRBV5-4	TRBJ2-2	CASSRRSGQGAGELFF	TGTGCCAGCAGCCGGCGAAGCGGACAGGGCGCCGGGGAGCTGTTTTTT
once	-	TRBV18	TRBJ2-5	CASSPPQETQYF	TGTGCCAGCTCACCACCGCAGGAGACCCAGTACTTC
-	TRBD2	TRBV27	TRBJ2-1	CASSLFFGRSSYNEQFF	TGTGCCAGCAGTCTCTTTTTCGGGAGGTCCTCCTACAATGAGCAGTTCTTC
-	TRBD1	TRBV7-3	TRBJ1-1	CASSGGQGTEAFF	TGTGCCAGCAGCGGAGGACAGGGCACTGAAGCTTTCTTT
-	-	TRBV7-2	TRBJ1-1	CASSPPLIDTEAFF	TGTGCCAGCAGCCCCCCACTTATTGACACTGAAGCTTTCTTT
-	-	TRBV5-4	TRBJ2-2	CASSLDGRVTGELFF	TGTGCCAGCAGCTTGGACGGGAGAGTGACCGGGGAGCTGTTTTTT
-	TRBD1	TRBV18	TRBJ2-2	CASSPGQGANTGELFF	TGTGCCAGCTCACCGGGACAGGGGGCGAACACCGGGGAGCTGTTTTTT
few	-	TRBV6-5	TRBJ2-1	CASTKDWYNEQFF	TGTGCCAGCACCAAGGACTGGTACAATGAGCAGTTCTTC
few	-	TRBV5-1	TRBJ2-1	CASSFGESSYNEQFF	TGCGCCAGCAGCTTCGGGGAGAGCTCCTACAATGAGCAGTTCTTC
-	-	TRBV30	TRBJ1-2	CAWAGGQGYYGYTF	TGTGCCTGGGCGGGAGGCCAGGGGTACTATGGCTACACCTTC
-	-	TRBV7-9	TRBJ2-2	CASSLDPVGELFF	TGTGCCAGCAGCTTAGACCCCGTCGGGGAACTGTTTTTT
once	TRBD1	TRBV29-1	TRBJ2-1	CSVGHIRRTGHDEQFF	TGCAGCGTTGGCCACATACGTCGGACAGGGCACGATGAGCAGTTCTTC
-	TRBD2	TRBV11-2	TRBJ2-5	CASSLPIQGLAGGGETQYF	TGTGCCAGCAGCTTACCCATCCAAGGGCTAGCGGGAGGAGGTGAGACCCAGTACTTC
few	TRBD2	TRBV30	TRBJ2-3	CAWSVGLAGGQDTQYF	TGTGCCTGGAGTGTGGGACTAGCGGGGGGGCAAGATACGCAGTATTTT
-	-	TRBV7-2	TRBJ2-3	CASSLSTDTQYF	TGTGCCAGCAGCCTTAGCACAGATACGCAGTATTTT
-	TRBD2	TRBV12-5	TRBJ2-5	CASGLVLPSGGKQETQYF	TGTGCTAGTGGTTTGGTACTCCCTAGCGGGGGGAAACAAGAGACCCAGTACTTC
-	TRBD2	TRBV5-8	TRBJ2-7	CASRRLAGPYEQYF	TGTGCCAGCCGACGACTAGCGGGGCCCTACGAGCAGTACTTC
few	-	TRBV9	TRBJ2-6	CASSAGDGANVLTF	TGTGCCAGCAGCGCCGGGGATGGGGCCAACGTCCTGACTTTC
-	TRBD1	TRBV18	TRBJ1-1	CASSRQGAPGTEAFF	TGTGCCAGCTCTCGACAGGGGGCGCCGGGGACTGAAGCTTTCTTT
once	-	TRBV27	TRBJ2-7	CASSFNTGPYEQYF	TGTGCCAGCAGTTTTAATACAGGTCCCTACGAGCAGTACTTC
-	TRBD2	TRBV7-9	TRBJ2-2	CSSSLWGGSNTGELFF	TGTTCCAGCAGCCTGTGGGGAGGGTCGAACACCGGGGAGCTGTTTTTT
-	TRBD2	TRBV6-5	TRBJ2-3	CASSYRAGEVKDTQYF	TGTGCCAGCAGTTACAGAGCGGGAGAAGTTAAAGATACGCAGTATTTT
-	-	TRBV5-6	TRBJ2-1	CASSFSGGHNEQFF	TGTGCCAGCAGCTTTAGCGGCGGTCACAATGAGCAGTTCTTC
-	TRBD1	TRBV5-1	TRBJ1-4	CASSATGTGKEKLFF	TGCGCCAGCAGCGCTACCGGGACAGGGAAGGAAAAACTGTTTTTT
-	TRBD2	TRBV6-5	TRBJ2-3	CASSYVRTSGQYTQYF	TGTGCCAGCAGTTATGTCCGGACTAGCGGCCAATATACGCAGTATTTT
-	-	TRBV6-5	TRBJ2-5	CASSYSGAESETQYF	TGTGCCAGCAGTTACTCGGGCGCAGAATCGGAGACCCAGTACTTC
-	TRBD1	TRBV6-5	TRBJ2-5	CASSSVAGGRQTQYF	TGTGCCAGCAGTTCCGTGGCAGGGGGTAGGCAGACCCAGTACTTC
once	-	TRBV4-1	TRBJ1-1	CASSLQENTEAFF	TGCGCCAGCAGCCTACAGGAGAACACTGAAGCTTTCTTT
-	-	TRBV9	TRBJ1-2	CASSAQGNLNYGYTF	TGTGCCAGCAGCGCACAGGGTAATCTTAACTATGGCTACACCTTC
-	-	TRBV7-2	TRBJ2-4	CASSQGRDWDIQYF	TGTGCCAGCAGCCAGGGGAGAGATTGGGACATTCAGTACTTC
-	TRBD2	TRBV29-1	TRBJ2-3	CSAGNGGGRVTDTQYF	TGCAGCGCCGGTAATGGCGGGGGAAGGGTTACAGATACGCAGTATTTT
-	-	TRBV27	TRBJ2-2	CASRTGALANTGELFF	TGTGCCAGCAGGACCGGCGCCCTAGCGAACACCGGGGAGCTGTTTTTT
-	TRBD1	TRBV7-9	TRBJ1-1	CASSLIATGGNTEAFF	TGTGCCAGCAGCTTAATTGCGACAGGGGGGAACACTGAAGCTTTCTTT
-	TRBD2	TRBV13	TRBJ2-1	CASSSPGTSGIDEQFF	TGTGCCAGCAGCTCCCCCGGGACTAGCGGGATTGATGAGCAGTTCTTC
-	-	TRBV7-2	TRBJ1-4	CASSPGQIKNEKLFF	TGTGCCAGCAGCCCCGGACAGATCAAAAATGAAAAACTGTTTTTT
-	TRBD2	TRBV19	TRBJ2-5	CASSIGAGGQETQYF	TGTGCCAGTAGTATAGGAGCGGGGGGCCAAGAGACCCAGTACTTC
-	TRBD1	TRBV2	TRBJ1-5	CASSQGGNQPQHF	TGTGCCAGCAGCCAGGGGGGCAATCAGCCCCAGCATTTT
-	-	TRBV5-1	TRBJ2-5	CASSRPSITGFRETQYF	TGCGCCAGCAGCCGTCCCAGTATCACAGGGTTTAGAGAGACCCAGTACTTC
-	TRBD1	TRBV6-5	TRBJ1-2	CASSYSRGRDGYTF	TGTGCCAGCAGTTACTCCAGGGGGCGGGATGGCTACACCTTC
-	-	TRBV30	TRBJ2-2	CAWSPRIGGSNTGELFF	TGTGCCTGGAGTCCGAGAATAGGGGGATCGAACACCGGGGAGCTGTTTTTT
-	-	TRBV5-1	TRBJ1-1	CASSPLQGTNTEAFF	TGCGCCAGCAGTCCCCTACAGGGTACGAACACTGAAGCTTTCTTT
-	TRBD1	TRBV9	TRBJ2-1	CASSVDGDSPNEQFF	TGTGCCAGCAGCGTAGACGGGGACAGTCCTAATGAGCAGTTCTTC
-	-	TRBV10-3	TRBJ2-7	CAISDVLEGSYEQYF	TGTGCCATCAGTGACGTCCTGGAGGGCTCCTACGAGCAGTACTTC
few	TRBD2	TRBV28	TRBJ2-1	CASSPTSGSRNEQFF	TGTGCCAGCAGTCCCACTAGCGGGAGTCGTAATGAGCAGTTCTTC
-	-	TRBV27	TRBJ2-7	CASATQGFRQYF	TGTGCCAGCGCCACACAGGGTTTCCGGCAGTACTTC